The rows below give T cell receptor beta chains drawn from one sample of a study of T-cell reconstitution after alpha-beta-depleted transplantation in children. One entry per CDR3 protein results from TCRdb running MiXCR on the PCR reads. The sample lists about 980,000 distinct CDR3 sequences, less than 30% occurring once. The input for sequencing was PBMCs, mostly from graft donor cells, taken 360 days after TCRalphabeta/CD19-depleted stem cell transplant. The receptors shown here come from a boy under two years old who had a stem cell transplant for SCID, so the T cells may come from the graft donor. CDR3s include the opening cysteine and the closing phenylalanine or tryptophan. The D gene is left open where the match is weak. The size field is filled for only some rows; it gives once, few, many or a size class.

V gene: TRBV4-3; clone size: .; D gene: TRBD1; J gene: TRBJ2-1; CDR3 DNA: TGCGCCAGCAGGCGCGGACAGGGGGGGAATGAGCAGTTCTTC; CDR3 protein: CASRRGQGGNEQFF
V gene: TRBV5-1; clone size: .; D gene: TRBD2; J gene: TRBJ2-7; CDR3 DNA: TGCGCCAGCAGCAGAGCGGGGGACTCCTACGAGCAGTACTTC; CDR3 protein: CASSRAGDSYEQYF
V gene: TRBV11-2; clone size: .; D gene: .; J gene: TRBJ2-2; CDR3 DNA: TGTGCCAGCAGCTTGGGAGACGGCAGACCCACCGGGGAGCTGTTTTTT; CDR3 protein: CASSLGDGRPTGELFF
V gene: TRBV4-3; clone size: few; D gene: .; J gene: TRBJ2-7; CDR3 DNA: TGCGCCAGCAGCCAAAGCGTGGGCTCCTACGAGCAGTACTTC; CDR3 protein: CASSQSVGSYEQYF
V gene: TRBV6-5; clone size: few; D gene: .; J gene: TRBJ1-2; CDR3 DNA: TGTGCCAGCAGTTACTGGAACCGGGACGCATCCTATGGCTACACCTTC; CDR3 protein: CASSYWNRDASYGYTF
V gene: TRBV11-2; clone size: .; D gene: TRBD1; J gene: TRBJ1-1; CDR3 DNA: TGTGCCAGCAGCCCTAGACAGGGATTCACAATGAACACTGAAGCTTTCTTT; CDR3 protein: CASSPRQGFTMNTEAFF
V gene: TRBV13; clone size: .; D gene: .; J gene: TRBJ1-4; CDR3 DNA: TGTGCCAGCAGCCGGGGATGGGCGACATACGATGAAAAACTGTTTTTT; CDR3 protein: CASSRGWATYDEKLFF
V gene: TRBV20-1; clone size: few; D gene: TRBD2; J gene: TRBJ2-7; CDR3 DNA: TGCAGTGCTAGAAACGGGGGGTTCTACGAGCAGTACTTC; CDR3 protein: CSARNGGFYEQYF
V gene: TRBV12-3/TRBV12-4; clone size: .; D gene: TRBD1; J gene: TRBJ2-7; CDR3 DNA: TGTGCCAGCAGTCCGACGACAGGGAACTACGAGCAGTACTTC; CDR3 protein: CASSPTTGNYEQYF
V gene: TRBV4-1; clone size: .; D gene: TRBD1; J gene: TRBJ1-1; CDR3 DNA: TGCGCCAGCAGCCAAGATTCAGGGCAGGGGGCGGCTGAAGCTTTCTTT; CDR3 protein: CASSQDSGQGAAEAFF
V gene: TRBV20-1; clone size: .; D gene: .; J gene: TRBJ2-3; CDR3 DNA: TGCAGTGCTCCCCCCCTCCTGACCCGCACAGATACGCAGTATTTT; CDR3 protein: CSAPPLLTRTDTQYF
V gene: TRBV7-2; clone size: few; D gene: .; J gene: TRBJ2-1; CDR3 DNA: TGTGCCAGCAGCTTAGATGGCAGGACCTACAATGAGCAGTTCTTC; CDR3 protein: CASSLDGRTYNEQFF
V gene: TRBV28; clone size: .; D gene: .; J gene: TRBJ2-7; CDR3 DNA: TGTGCCAGCAGTTTATGGGCCGTGAGGGGTTACTACGAGCAGTACTTC; CDR3 protein: CASSLWAVRGYYEQYF
V gene: TRBV7-9; clone size: .; D gene: TRBD2; J gene: TRBJ2-1; CDR3 DNA: TGTGCCAGCAGTCCCGCCCGCCCGGGACTCGGGGGGAATGAGCAGTTCTTC; CDR3 protein: CASSPARPGLGGNEQFF
V gene: TRBV4-2; clone size: .; D gene: .; J gene: TRBJ2-5; CDR3 DNA: TGTGCCAGCAGCCAAGTCCACCGGGGACCACAAGAGACCCAGTACTTC; CDR3 protein: CASSQVHRGPQETQYF
V gene: TRBV29-1; clone size: many; D gene: TRBD1; J gene: TRBJ2-1; CDR3 DNA: TGCAGCGTTCCCGGGACAGGGCTGTACAATGAGCAGTTCTTC; CDR3 protein: CSVPGTGLYNEQFF
V gene: TRBV20-1; clone size: many; D gene: .; J gene: TRBJ2-5; CDR3 DNA: TGCAGTGCTGGGGAGTTCAGGGAGACCCAGTACTTC; CDR3 protein: CSAGEFRETQYF
V gene: TRBV20-1; clone size: .; D gene: TRBD2; J gene: TRBJ2-7; CDR3 DNA: TGCAGTGCTAGAGATGGGAGGGGACGCGAGCAGTACTTC; CDR3 protein: CSARDGRGREQYF
V gene: TRBV5-4; clone size: .; D gene: TRBD2; J gene: TRBJ2-3; CDR3 DNA: TGTGCCAGCAGGCTCGGGGGGCCGCGGGGGGGCGCAGATACGCAGTATTTT; CDR3 protein: CASRLGGPRGGADTQYF
V gene: TRBV20-1; clone size: .; D gene: TRBD2; J gene: TRBJ2-1; CDR3 DNA: TGCTGTGCTAGAGCTCAACGGGAGCGGGGGGACTGGAATGAGCAGTTCTTC; CDR3 protein: CCARAQRERGDWNEQFF
V gene: TRBV11-2; clone size: few; D gene: TRBD2; J gene: TRBJ2-1; CDR3 DNA: TGTGCCAGCAGCTTAGATCGATTCCGGGGGAGGGTCAATGAGCAGTTCTTC; CDR3 protein: CASSLDRFRGRVNEQFF
V gene: TRBV7-2; clone size: few; D gene: TRBD1; J gene: TRBJ1-1; CDR3 DNA: TGTGCCAGCAGCTTAGGCAGGGGGCTAAGGGGGAACACTGAAGCTTTCTTT; CDR3 protein: CASSLGRGLRGNTEAFF
V gene: TRBV15; clone size: .; D gene: .; J gene: TRBJ2-1; CDR3 DNA: TGTGCCACCAGCAGGCCGGGACTCTCCTACAATGAGCAGTTCTTC; CDR3 protein: CATSRPGLSYNEQFF
V gene: TRBV30; clone size: .; D gene: TRBD1; J gene: TRBJ2-7; CDR3 DNA: TGTGCCTGGAGTGCAGGACAGGGAAGCTCCTACGAGCAGTACTTC; CDR3 protein: CAWSAGQGSSYEQYF
V gene: TRBV12-3/TRBV12-4; clone size: .; D gene: TRBD1; J gene: TRBJ1-4; CDR3 DNA: TGTGCCAGCAGGCGAACAGGGGGGGGTAATGAAAAACTGTTTTTT; CDR3 protein: CASRRTGGGNEKLFF
V gene: TRBV28; clone size: .; D gene: TRBD2; J gene: TRBJ2-5; CDR3 DNA: TGTGCCAGCAGTTTAGTTGGACTAGCGGCAAAGGAGACCCAGTACTTC; CDR3 protein: CASSLVGLAAKETQYF
V gene: TRBV6-5; clone size: few; D gene: .; J gene: TRBJ1-2; CDR3 DNA: TGTGCCAGCAGTTACTCGTTTGGGGCAGGAGGGGCTAACTATGGCTACACCTTC; CDR3 protein: CASSYSFGAGGANYGYTF
V gene: TRBV7-9; clone size: .; D gene: TRBD2; J gene: TRBJ2-1; CDR3 DNA: TGTGCCAGCAGCTTCGGGGGGGTGATCTACAATGAGCAGTTCTTC; CDR3 protein: CASSFGGVIYNEQFF
V gene: TRBV5-1; clone size: few; D gene: .; J gene: TRBJ2-5; CDR3 DNA: TGCGCCAGCAGCTTCGGGTCTAGATTGCAAGAGACCCAGTACTTC; CDR3 protein: CASSFGSRLQETQYF
V gene: TRBV5-6; clone size: few; D gene: TRBD1; J gene: TRBJ2-1; CDR3 DNA: TGTGCCAGCAGCTTGAGGTATTGGGGACAGATGTACAATGAGCAGTTCTTC; CDR3 protein: CASSLRYWGQMYNEQFF
V gene: TRBV20-1; clone size: few; D gene: .; J gene: TRBJ1-1; CDR3 DNA: TGCAGTGCACGGGACTTCACTGAAGCTTTCTTT; CDR3 protein: CSARDFTEAFF
V gene: TRBV4-3; clone size: many; D gene: .; J gene: TRBJ1-1; CDR3 DNA: TGCGCCAGCAGCTCAACCCGGGCTTCATGGGGCACTGAAGCTTTCTTT; CDR3 protein: CASSSTRASWGTEAFF
V gene: TRBV15; clone size: .; D gene: .; J gene: TRBJ2-1; CDR3 DNA: TGTGCCACCAGCAACGGAAGCAGGGATAATGAGCAGTTCTTC; CDR3 protein: CATSNGSRDNEQFF
V gene: TRBV5-1; clone size: .; D gene: .; J gene: TRBJ2-1; CDR3 DNA: TGCGCCAGCGCCGACTTTCCCGGTACCTACAATGAGCAGTTCTTC; CDR3 protein: CASADFPGTYNEQFF
V gene: TRBV20-1; clone size: few; D gene: .; J gene: TRBJ1-2; CDR3 DNA: TGCAGTGCGACCCCACAGAGTAACTATGGCTACACCTTC; CDR3 protein: CSATPQSNYGYTF
V gene: TRBV5-1; clone size: .; D gene: .; J gene: TRBJ1-3; CDR3 DNA: TGCGCCAGCAGCTTGGGGCCAAGGACTGGAAACACCATATATTTT; CDR3 protein: CASSLGPRTGNTIYF
V gene: TRBV5-5; clone size: few; D gene: TRBD1; J gene: TRBJ2-1; CDR3 DNA: TGTGCCAGCAGATCCTTGACAGGGGGAATAGGGAATGAGCAGTTCTTC; CDR3 protein: CASRSLTGGIGNEQFF
V gene: TRBV7-9; clone size: few; D gene: TRBD2; J gene: TRBJ2-3; CDR3 DNA: TGTGCCAGCAGCTTAGGTTCGGGGGGGGGTAAAGATACGCAGTATTTT; CDR3 protein: CASSLGSGGGKDTQYF
V gene: TRBV29-1; clone size: many; D gene: TRBD1; J gene: TRBJ2-1; CDR3 DNA: TGCAGCGCCTCCGGGACAGGGTACAATGAGCAGTTCTTC; CDR3 protein: CSASGTGYNEQFF
V gene: TRBV7-3; clone size: few; D gene: .; J gene: TRBJ1-5; CDR3 DNA: TGTGCCAGCAGTCCTATTGGGACCGGCAATCAGCCCCAGCATTTT; CDR3 protein: CASSPIGTGNQPQHF
V gene: TRBV6-1; clone size: .; D gene: .; J gene: TRBJ2-5; CDR3 DNA: TGTGCCAGAACTCGCTCCCCAACACTCCAAGAGACCCAGTACTTC; CDR3 protein: CARTRSPTLQETQYF
V gene: TRBV10-3; clone size: few; D gene: TRBD1; J gene: TRBJ2-7; CDR3 DNA: TGTGCCATCCTAAACAGGGGCGAGCAGTACTTC; CDR3 protein: CAILNRGEQYF
V gene: TRBV19; clone size: few; D gene: .; J gene: TRBJ2-7; CDR3 DNA: TGTGCCAGTAGTCGAGGTCTCCTGGGGACCTACGAGCAGTACTTC; CDR3 protein: CASSRGLLGTYEQYF
V gene: TRBV7-8; clone size: few; D gene: .; J gene: TRBJ2-3; CDR3 DNA: TGTGCCAGCAGCTCCTTAGGGGGGGCAGATACGCAGTATTTT; CDR3 protein: CASSSLGGADTQYF
V gene: TRBV6-5; clone size: few; D gene: .; J gene: TRBJ2-2; CDR3 DNA: TGTGCCAGCAGTTACAGGGGACAAGTAACCGGGGAGCTGTTTTTT; CDR3 protein: CASSYRGQVTGELFF
V gene: TRBV3-1; clone size: few; D gene: .; J gene: TRBJ2-6; CDR3 DNA: TGTGCCAGCAGCCAAGACAGAGTCTCTGGGGCCAACGTCCTGACTTTC; CDR3 protein: CASSQDRVSGANVLTF
V gene: TRBV4-1; clone size: .; D gene: TRBD2; J gene: TRBJ2-1; CDR3 DNA: TGCGCCAGCAGCCCCCTGGGTAGCGGGGGTTACTACAATGAGCAGTTCTTC; CDR3 protein: CASSPLGSGGYYNEQFF
V gene: TRBV20-1; clone size: few; D gene: .; J gene: TRBJ1-6; CDR3 DNA: TGCAGTGCTAGCGTAGGACAACTGAGGGATAATTCACCCCTCCACTTT; CDR3 protein: CSASVGQLRDNSPLHF
V gene: TRBV9; clone size: few; D gene: TRBD1; J gene: TRBJ1-1; CDR3 DNA: TGTGCCAGCAGCGCCGGGACAGGGAGGAACACTGAAGCTTTCTTT; CDR3 protein: CASSAGTGRNTEAFF
V gene: TRBV12-3/TRBV12-4; clone size: .; D gene: .; J gene: TRBJ2-5; CDR3 DNA: TGTGCCAGCAGTCCCCGACACAACCCATTACAAGAGACCCAGTACTTC; CDR3 protein: CASSPRHNPLQETQYF
V gene: TRBV5-1; clone size: .; D gene: TRBD2; J gene: TRBJ2-3; CDR3 DNA: TGCGCCAGCAGCACCCAGCGGGGGGGCACAGATACGCAGTATTTT; CDR3 protein: CASSTQRGGTDTQYF
V gene: TRBV6-1; clone size: few; D gene: TRBD1; J gene: TRBJ2-5; CDR3 DNA: TGTGCCAGCAGCAGACAGGGGTTTCAAGAGACCCAGTACTTC; CDR3 protein: CASSRQGFQETQYF
V gene: TRBV7-3; clone size: few; D gene: .; J gene: TRBJ2-2; CDR3 DNA: TGTGCCAGCAGCTTAACGGGGCAATTCGACGGGGAGCTGTTTTTT; CDR3 protein: CASSLTGQFDGELFF